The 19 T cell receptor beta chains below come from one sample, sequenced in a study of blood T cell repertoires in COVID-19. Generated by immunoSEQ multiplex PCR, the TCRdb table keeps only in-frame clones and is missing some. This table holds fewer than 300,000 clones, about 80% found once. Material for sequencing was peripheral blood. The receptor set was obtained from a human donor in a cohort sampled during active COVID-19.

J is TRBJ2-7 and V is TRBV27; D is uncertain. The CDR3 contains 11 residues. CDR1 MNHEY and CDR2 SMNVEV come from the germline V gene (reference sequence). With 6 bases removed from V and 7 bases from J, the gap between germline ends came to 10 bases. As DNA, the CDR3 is TGTGCCAGCAGGTATCGGCGGGAGCAGTACTTC. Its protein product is CASRYRREQYF.

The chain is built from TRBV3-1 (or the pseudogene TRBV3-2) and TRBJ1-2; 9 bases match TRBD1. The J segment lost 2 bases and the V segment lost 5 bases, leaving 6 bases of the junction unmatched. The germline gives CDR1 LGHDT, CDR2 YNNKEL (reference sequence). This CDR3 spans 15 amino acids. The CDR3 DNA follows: TGTGCCAGCAGCGCCCCGGGACAGGGAAACTATGGCTACACCTTC. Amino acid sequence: CASSAPGQGNYGYTF.

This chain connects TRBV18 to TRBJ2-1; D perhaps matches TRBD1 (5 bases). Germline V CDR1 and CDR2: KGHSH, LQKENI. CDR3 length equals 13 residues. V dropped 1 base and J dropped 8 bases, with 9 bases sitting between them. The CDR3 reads CASSPLWGDEQFF. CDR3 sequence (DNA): TGTGCCAGCTCACCACTTTGGGGCGATGAGCAGTTCTTC.

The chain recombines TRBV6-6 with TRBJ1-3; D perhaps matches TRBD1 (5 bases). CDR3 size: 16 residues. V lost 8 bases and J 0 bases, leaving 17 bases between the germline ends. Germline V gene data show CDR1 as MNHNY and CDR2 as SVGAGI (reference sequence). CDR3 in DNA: TGTGCCAGCCGGGCAATAAGGGGTTCCTCTGGAAACACCATATATTTT. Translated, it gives CASRAIRGSSGNTIYF.

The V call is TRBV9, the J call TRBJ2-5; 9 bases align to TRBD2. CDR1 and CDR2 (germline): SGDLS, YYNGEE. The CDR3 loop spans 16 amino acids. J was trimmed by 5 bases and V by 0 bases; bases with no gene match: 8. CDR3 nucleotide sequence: TGTGCCAGCAGCGTAGAACTCGCGGGAGGGGGGGAGACCCAGTACTTC. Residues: CASSVELAGGGETQYF.

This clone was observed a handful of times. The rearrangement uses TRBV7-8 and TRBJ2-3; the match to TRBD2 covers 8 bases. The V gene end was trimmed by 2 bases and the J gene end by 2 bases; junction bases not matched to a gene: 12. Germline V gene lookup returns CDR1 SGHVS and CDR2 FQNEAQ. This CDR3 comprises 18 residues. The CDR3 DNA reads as TGTGCCAGCAGCTTAAGGGCGGGAGGCCCAATTTCCACAGATACGCAGTATTTT. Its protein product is CASSLRAGGPISTDTQYF.

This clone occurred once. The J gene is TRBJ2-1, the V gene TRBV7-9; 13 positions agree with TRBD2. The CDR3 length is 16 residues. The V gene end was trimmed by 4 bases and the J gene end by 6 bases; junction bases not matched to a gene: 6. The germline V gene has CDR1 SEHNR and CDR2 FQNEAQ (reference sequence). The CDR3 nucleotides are TGTGCCAGCAGCTCGGAGACTAGCGGGAGGAGCAATGAGCAGTTCTTC. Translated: CASSSETSGRSNEQFF.

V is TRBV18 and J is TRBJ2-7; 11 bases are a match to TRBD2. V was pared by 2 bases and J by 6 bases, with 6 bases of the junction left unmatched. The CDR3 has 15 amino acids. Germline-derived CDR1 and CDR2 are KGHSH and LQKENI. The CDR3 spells CASSPSSLAGGEQYF. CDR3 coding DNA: TGTGCCAGCTCACCAAGTAGCCTAGCGGGGGGCGAGCAGTACTTC.

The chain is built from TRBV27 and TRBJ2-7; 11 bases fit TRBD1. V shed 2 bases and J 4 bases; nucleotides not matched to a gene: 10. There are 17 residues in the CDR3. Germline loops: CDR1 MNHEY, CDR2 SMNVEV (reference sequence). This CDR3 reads CASSLEGTGGGLYEQYF. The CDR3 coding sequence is TGTGCCAGCAGTTTAGAAGGGACAGGGGGGGGCTTGTACGAGCAGTACTTC.

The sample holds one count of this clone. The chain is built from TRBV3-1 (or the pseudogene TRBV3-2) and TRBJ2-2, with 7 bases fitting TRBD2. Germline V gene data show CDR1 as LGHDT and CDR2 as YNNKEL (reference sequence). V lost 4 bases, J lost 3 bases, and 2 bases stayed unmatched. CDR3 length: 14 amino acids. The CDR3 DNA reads TGTGCCAGCAGCCCGGGAGGCCACACCGGGGAGCTGTTTTTT. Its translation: CASSPGGHTGELFF.

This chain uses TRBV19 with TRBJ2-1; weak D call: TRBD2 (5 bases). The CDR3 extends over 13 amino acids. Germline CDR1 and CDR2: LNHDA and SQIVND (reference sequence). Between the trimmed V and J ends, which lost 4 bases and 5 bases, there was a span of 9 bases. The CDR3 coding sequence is TGTGCCAGTAGTAAAGGACTGAACAATGAGCAGTTCTTC. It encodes CASSKGLNNEQFF.

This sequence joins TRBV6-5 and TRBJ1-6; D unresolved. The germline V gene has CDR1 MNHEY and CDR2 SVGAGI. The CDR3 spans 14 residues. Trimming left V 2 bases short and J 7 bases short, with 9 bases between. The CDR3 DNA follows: TGTGCCAGCAGTTACAAGGGAGGGAATTCACCCCTCCACTTT. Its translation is CASSYKGGNSPLHF.

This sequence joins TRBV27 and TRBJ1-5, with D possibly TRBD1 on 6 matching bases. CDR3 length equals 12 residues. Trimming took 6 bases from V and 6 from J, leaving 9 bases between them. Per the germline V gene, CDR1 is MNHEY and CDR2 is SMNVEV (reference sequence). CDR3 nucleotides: TGTGCCAGCAGAACAGGGTCTCAGCCCCAGCATTTT. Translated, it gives CASRTGSQPQHF.

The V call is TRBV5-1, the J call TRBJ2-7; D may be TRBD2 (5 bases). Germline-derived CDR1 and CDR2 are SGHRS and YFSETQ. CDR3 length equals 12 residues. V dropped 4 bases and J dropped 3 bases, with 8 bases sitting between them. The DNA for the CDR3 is TGCGCCAGCAGCCAGGACTTCTACGAGCAGTACTTC. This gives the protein CASSQDFYEQYF.

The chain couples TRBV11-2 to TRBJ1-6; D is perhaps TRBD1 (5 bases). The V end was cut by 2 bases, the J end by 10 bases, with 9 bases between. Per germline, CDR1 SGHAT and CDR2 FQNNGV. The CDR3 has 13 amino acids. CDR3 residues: CASSLIRESPLHF. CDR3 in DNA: TGTGCCAGCAGCTTAATCAGGGAATCACCCCTCCACTTT.

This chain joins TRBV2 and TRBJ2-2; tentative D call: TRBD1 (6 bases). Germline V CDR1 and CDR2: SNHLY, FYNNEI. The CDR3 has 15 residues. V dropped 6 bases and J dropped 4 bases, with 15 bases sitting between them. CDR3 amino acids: CASREQTGPTGELFF. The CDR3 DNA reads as TGTGCCAGCAGGGAACAAACAGGGCCCACCGGGGAGCTGTTTTTT.

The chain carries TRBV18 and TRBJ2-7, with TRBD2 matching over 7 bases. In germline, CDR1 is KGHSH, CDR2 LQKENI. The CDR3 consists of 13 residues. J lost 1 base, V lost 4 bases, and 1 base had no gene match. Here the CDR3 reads CASSRTSSYEQYF. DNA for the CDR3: TGTGCCAGCTCACGGACTAGTTCCTACGAGCAGTACTTC.

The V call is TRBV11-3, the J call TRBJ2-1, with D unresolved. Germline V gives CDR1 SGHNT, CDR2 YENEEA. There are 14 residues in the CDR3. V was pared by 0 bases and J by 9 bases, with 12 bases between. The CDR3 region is CASSLDEVRSEQFF. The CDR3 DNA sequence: TGTGCCAGCAGCTTAGATGAAGTTAGGAGTGAGCAGTTCTTC.

CDR3 region: CASSYRGSRGYTF. The CDR3, as DNA: TGTGCCAGCAGTTACAGGGGATCGCGAGGCTACACCTTC. The V and J genes are TRBV6-2 or TRBV6-3 and TRBJ1-2; tentatively, D is TRBD1 (5 bases). Germline V gene data show CDR1 as MNHEY and CDR2 as SVGEGT. The CDR3 loop spans 13 amino acids. The V and J ends lost 2 bases and 8 bases respectively, with 12 bases between them.